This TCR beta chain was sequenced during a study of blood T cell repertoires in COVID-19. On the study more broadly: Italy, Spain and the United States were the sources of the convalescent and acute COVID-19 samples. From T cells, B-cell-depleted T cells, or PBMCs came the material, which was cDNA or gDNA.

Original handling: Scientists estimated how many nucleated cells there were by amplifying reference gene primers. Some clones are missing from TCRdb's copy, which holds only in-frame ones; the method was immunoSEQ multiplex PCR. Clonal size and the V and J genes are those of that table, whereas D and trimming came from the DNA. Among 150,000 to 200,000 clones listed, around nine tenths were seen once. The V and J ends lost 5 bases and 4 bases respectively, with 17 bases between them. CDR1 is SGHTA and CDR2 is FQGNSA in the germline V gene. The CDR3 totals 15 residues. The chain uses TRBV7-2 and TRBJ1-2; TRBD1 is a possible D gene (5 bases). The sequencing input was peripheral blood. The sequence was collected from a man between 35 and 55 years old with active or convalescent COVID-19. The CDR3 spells CASSLGMRQGYGYTF. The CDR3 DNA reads TGTGCCAGCAGCCTAGGGATGCGTCAGGGCTATGGCTACACCTTC.